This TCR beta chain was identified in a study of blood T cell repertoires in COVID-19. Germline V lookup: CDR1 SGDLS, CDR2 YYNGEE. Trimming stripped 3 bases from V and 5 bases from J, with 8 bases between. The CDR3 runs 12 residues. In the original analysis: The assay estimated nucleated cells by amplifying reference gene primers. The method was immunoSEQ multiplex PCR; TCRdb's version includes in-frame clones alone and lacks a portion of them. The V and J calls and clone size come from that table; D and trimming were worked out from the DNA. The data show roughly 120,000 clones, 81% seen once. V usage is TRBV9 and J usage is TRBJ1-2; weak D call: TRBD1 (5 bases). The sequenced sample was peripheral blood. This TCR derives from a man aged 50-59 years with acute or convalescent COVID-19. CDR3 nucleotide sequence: TGTGCCAGCAGCGCTAAGGGGTATGGCTACACCTTC. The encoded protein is CASSAKGYGYTF.